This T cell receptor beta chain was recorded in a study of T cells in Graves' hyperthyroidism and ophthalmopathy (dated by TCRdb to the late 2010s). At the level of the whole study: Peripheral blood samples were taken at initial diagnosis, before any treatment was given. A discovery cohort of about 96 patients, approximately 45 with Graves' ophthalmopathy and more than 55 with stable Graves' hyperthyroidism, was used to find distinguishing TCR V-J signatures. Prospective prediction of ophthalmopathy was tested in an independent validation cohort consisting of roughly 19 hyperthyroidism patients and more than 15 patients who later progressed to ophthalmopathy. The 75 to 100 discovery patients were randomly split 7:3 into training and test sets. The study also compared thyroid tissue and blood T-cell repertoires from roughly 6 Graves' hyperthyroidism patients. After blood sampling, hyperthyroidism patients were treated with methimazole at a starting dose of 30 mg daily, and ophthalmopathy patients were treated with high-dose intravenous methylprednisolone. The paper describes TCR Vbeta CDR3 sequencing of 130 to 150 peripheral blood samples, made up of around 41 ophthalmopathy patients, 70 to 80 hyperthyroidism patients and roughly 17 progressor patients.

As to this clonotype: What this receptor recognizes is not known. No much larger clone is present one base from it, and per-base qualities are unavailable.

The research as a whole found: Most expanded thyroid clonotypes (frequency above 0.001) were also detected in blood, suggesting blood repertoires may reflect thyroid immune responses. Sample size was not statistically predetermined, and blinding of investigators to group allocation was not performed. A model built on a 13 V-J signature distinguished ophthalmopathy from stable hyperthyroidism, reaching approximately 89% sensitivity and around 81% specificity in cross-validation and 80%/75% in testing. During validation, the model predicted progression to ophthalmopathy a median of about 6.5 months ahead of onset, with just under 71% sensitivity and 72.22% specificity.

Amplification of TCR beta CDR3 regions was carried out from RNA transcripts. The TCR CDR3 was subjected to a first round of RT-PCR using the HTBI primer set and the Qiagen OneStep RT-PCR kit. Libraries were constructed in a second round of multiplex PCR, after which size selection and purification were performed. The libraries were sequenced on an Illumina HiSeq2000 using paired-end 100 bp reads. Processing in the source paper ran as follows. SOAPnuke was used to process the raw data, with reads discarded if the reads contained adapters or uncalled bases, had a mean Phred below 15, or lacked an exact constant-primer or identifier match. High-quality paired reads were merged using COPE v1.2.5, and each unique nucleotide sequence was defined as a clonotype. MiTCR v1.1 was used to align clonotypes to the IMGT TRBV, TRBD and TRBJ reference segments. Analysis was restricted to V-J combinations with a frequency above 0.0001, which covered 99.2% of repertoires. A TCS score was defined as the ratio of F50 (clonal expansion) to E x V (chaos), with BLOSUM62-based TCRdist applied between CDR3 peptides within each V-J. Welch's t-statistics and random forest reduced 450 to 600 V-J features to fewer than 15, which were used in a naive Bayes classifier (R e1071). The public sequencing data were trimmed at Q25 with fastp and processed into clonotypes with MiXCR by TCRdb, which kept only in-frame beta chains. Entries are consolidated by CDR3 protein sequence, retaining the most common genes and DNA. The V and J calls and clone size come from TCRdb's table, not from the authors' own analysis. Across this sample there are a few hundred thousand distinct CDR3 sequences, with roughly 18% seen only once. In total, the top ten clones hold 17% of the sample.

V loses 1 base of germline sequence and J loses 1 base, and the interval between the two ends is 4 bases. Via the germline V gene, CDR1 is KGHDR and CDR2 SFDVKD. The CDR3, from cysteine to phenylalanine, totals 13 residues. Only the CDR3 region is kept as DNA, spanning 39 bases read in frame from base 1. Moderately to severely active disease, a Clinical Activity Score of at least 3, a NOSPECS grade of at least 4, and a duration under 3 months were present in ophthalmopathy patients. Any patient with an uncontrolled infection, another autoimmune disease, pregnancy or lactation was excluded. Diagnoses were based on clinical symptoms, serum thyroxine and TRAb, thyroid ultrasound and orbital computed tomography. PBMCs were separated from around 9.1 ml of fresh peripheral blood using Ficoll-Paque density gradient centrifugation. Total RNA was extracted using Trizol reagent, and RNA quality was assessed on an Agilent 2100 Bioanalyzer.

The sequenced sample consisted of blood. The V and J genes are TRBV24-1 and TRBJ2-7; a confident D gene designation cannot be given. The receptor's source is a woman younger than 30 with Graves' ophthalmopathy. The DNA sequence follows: TGTGCCACCAGTGATTTCCGGTCCTACGAGCAGTACTTC. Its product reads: CATSDFRSYEQYF.